These 19 T cell receptor beta chains share one sample of origin, sequenced in a study of vaccination effects on CD4 cells after COVID-19. No antigen is known for these receptors. The assay was immunoSEQ multiplex PCR, and TCRdb's table has in-frame clones only and misses some. The data show tens of thousands of clones, around 73% seen once. Prior to sequencing, the ViraFEST assay stimulated PBMC with viral peptide pools, which expanded the antigen-specific CD4+ T cells. CD4+ T cell isolation took place after 10 days of culture. Infection dated between March and December 2020, before the Alpha, Beta and Delta variants reached the United States. The material was CD4+ T cells from PBMCs cultured with HCoV-NL63 spike peptides, obtained before COVID-19 vaccination. The receptors shown here come from a human donor who had a prior SARS-CoV-2 infection.

The chain employs TRBV4-1 and TRBJ2-4, with 13 bases lining up with TRBD2. Germline CDR1 and CDR2: MGHRA and YSYEKL. V was pared by 1 base and J by 0 bases, with 6 bases of the junction left unmatched. The CDR3 extends over 19 amino acids. The CDR3 loop is CASSQGLAGGPIAKNIQYF. For the CDR3, the DNA is TGCGCCAGCAGCCAAGGACTAGCGGGGGGCCCTATAGCCAAAAACATTCAGTACTTC.

This sequence joins TRBV5-4 and TRBJ2-1; D could derive from TRBD1 or TRBD2 (5 bases each). This CDR3 spans 15 amino acids. Germline lookup yields CDR1 SGHNT and CDR2 YYREEE (reference sequence). Trimming removed 0 bases at V and 9 bases at J, with 16 bases between. The CDR3 coding sequence is TGTGCCAGCAGCTTGGCCGGGGCTAGGGATCTTGAGCAGTTCTTC. Encoded protein: CASSLAGARDLEQFF. The full variable domain, rest sourced from reference TRBV5-4 and TRBJ2-1, is ETGVTQSPTHLIKTRGQQVTLRCSSQSGHNTVSWYQQALGQGPQFIFQYYREEENGRGNFPPRFSGLQFPNYSSELNVNALELDDSALYLCASSLAGARDLEQFFGPGTRLTVL.

This chain connects TRBV12-5 to TRBJ2-7; D not certain. This CDR3 has 14 amino acids. V was pared by 2 bases and J by 0 bases, with 8 bases between. CDR1 is LGHNT and CDR2 is FRNRAP in the germline V gene. The CDR3 here is CASGLSASSYEQYF. CDR3 sequence (DNA): TGTGCTAGTGGTTTGTCAGCTAGCTCCTACGAGCAGTACTTC.

This clone has a handful of counts. This chain links TRBV9 with TRBJ2-2; D remains ambiguous. Per germline, CDR1 SGDLS and CDR2 YYNGEE. The CDR3 covers 16 residues. Trimming pared 0 bases from V and 6 bases from J, leaving 15 bases between. The CDR3 here is CASSVATSSLPGELFF. The CDR3 DNA is TGTGCCAGCAGCGTAGCTACGTCGAGCCTCCCCGGGGAGCTGTTTTTT.

This clone was seen a few times. The chain combines TRBV7-6 with TRBJ1-1; TRBD1 aligns across 7 bases. J was trimmed by 2 bases and V by 5 bases; bases with no gene match: 11. The V gene's germline CDR1 is SGHVS and CDR2 FNYEAQ. This CDR3 has 16 residues. This CDR3 is CASSPSVGQLNTEAFF. Here the CDR3 DNA reads TGTGCCAGCAGCCCATCTGTGGGACAGCTAAACACTGAAGCTTTCTTT.

The J gene is TRBJ1-1, the V gene TRBV19; unclear D gene. Germline assignment: CDR1 LNHDA and CDR2 SQIVND (reference sequence). Between the trimmed V and J ends, which lost 4 bases and 0 bases, there was a span of 12 bases. The CDR3 runs 15 residues. The CDR3 here is CASSRVRDMNTEAFF. The CDR3 DNA is TGTGCCAGTAGTAGGGTCCGGGATATGAACACTGAAGCTTTCTTT.

The DNA of the CDR3 is TGTGCCAGCAGCCAAGCGAGTCCAGGGGCATACGAGCAGTACTTC. Translation: CASSQASPGAYEQYF. J is TRBJ2-7 and V is TRBV3-1 (or the pseudogene TRBV3-2), with D maybe TRBD1 (6 bases). CDR1 is LGHDT, CDR2 YNNKEL, per germline (reference sequence). The CDR3 covers 15 residues. Trimming removed 1 base from V and 4 bases from J, with 14 bases in between.

The gene calls are TRBV19 and TRBJ2-7, with 7 bases that match TRBD1. J was trimmed by 3 bases and V by 3 bases; bases with no gene match: 5. The germline V gene has CDR1 LNHDA and CDR2 SQIVND (reference sequence). The CDR3 contains 14 residues. The CDR3: CASSIWDRSYEQYF. The CDR3 DNA is TGTGCCAGTAGTATCTGGGACAGAAGCTACGAGCAGTACTTC.

This chain joins TRBV5-1 and TRBJ1-2, with a weak D call TRBD1 (6 bases). The CDR3 is made up of 13 amino acids. The V and J ends lost 1 base and 8 bases respectively, with 12 bases between them. Germline CDR1 reads SGHRS; CDR2 reads YFSETQ. The CDR3 DNA sequence: TGCGCCAGCAGCTTGACTGCCGGGGGCGGCTACACCTTC. Amino acids: CASSLTAGGGYTF.

The chain is built from TRBV18 and TRBJ2-5; TRBD1 aligns across 9 bases. The ends lost 1 base at V and 4 bases at J; junction bases unmatched: 4. This CDR3 comprises 15 residues. Germline V gene sequence: CDR1 KGHSH, CDR2 LQKENI. This CDR3 reads CASSPLGTGSETQYF. The CDR3 nucleotides are TGTGCCAGCTCACCACTTGGGACAGGGTCAGAGACCCAGTACTTC.

The CDR3, as DNA: TGTGCCAGCAGTTACTCGATCAGCATGAACACTGAAGCTTTCTTT. It specifies CASSYSISMNTEAFF. V is TRBV6-6 and J is TRBJ1-1, with D hard to call. This CDR3 is built from 15 residues. Trimming cost V 0 bases and J 0 bases, with 8 bases left between them. Germline V gene data show CDR1 as MNHNY and CDR2 as SVGAGI (reference sequence).

The chain links TRBV7-2 to TRBJ2-2; tentatively, D is TRBD1 (6 bases). V was trimmed by 5 bases and J by 3 bases, leaving 13 bases between them. The CDR3 is 15 amino acids. CDR1 and CDR2 from the germline V gene are SGHTA and FQGNSA. CDR3 nucleotide sequence: TGTGCCAGCAGCGTCCGGGACACCTACACCGGGGAGCTGTTTTTT. It specifies CASSVRDTYTGELFF.

V and J are TRBV5-4 and TRBJ2-3; tentatively, D is TRBD2 (6 bases). CDR1 and CDR2 from the germline V gene are SGHNT and YYREEE (reference sequence). V lost 4 bases to trimming and J lost 5 bases, with 14 bases between them. This CDR3 contains 14 residues. CDR3 in amino acids: CASSLLVGGDTQYF. The CDR3, as DNA: TGTGCCAGCAGCCTTTTGGTGGGGGGAGATACGCAGTATTTT.

The chain couples TRBV30 to TRBJ2-3, with 8 bases that match TRBD2. The V segment lost 8 bases and the J segment 1 base; nucleotides outside the gene matches: 8. The CDR3 extends over 14 amino acids. Per the germline V gene, CDR1 is GTSNPN and CDR2 is SVGIG (reference sequence). The CDR3 nucleotides read TGTGCCGGACGCTCAGCGGGGGGCACAGATACGCAGTATTTT. It specifies CAGRSAGGTDTQYF.

The chain combines TRBV19 with TRBJ2-5; maybe TRBD2 (7 bases). CDR3 length equals 17 residues. Trimming took 7 bases from V and 5 from J, leaving 26 bases between them. Germline V lookup: CDR1 LNHDA, CDR2 SQIVND (reference sequence). Here the CDR3 DNA reads TGTGCCAGTACCAAGGGGAGGGGGGGGTACCTGGGGGAGACCCAGTACTTC. It translates to CASTKGRGGYLGETQYF.

The chain joins TRBV5-4 to TRBJ2-3; TRBD1 aligns across 7 bases. CDR1 SGHNT and CDR2 YYREEE come from the germline V gene (reference sequence). V shed 4 bases and J 6 bases; nucleotides not matched to a gene: 8. CDR3 size: 14 residues. For the CDR3, the DNA is TGTGCCAGCAGCGCCGGGACAGTTGACGATACGCAGTATTTT. It codes for CASSAGTVDDTQYF.

This clone came up once. This chain connects TRBV14 to TRBJ1-1; D uncertain. The CDR3 runs to 13 residues. Germline V gives CDR1 SGHDN, CDR2 FVKESK. V gave up 2 bases and J gave up 1 base, with 5 bases separating them. In DNA form, the CDR3 reads TGTGCCAGCAGCCAACAACCGAACACTGAAGCTTTCTTT. It translates to CASSQQPNTEAFF.

The chain joins TRBV3-1 (or the pseudogene TRBV3-2) to TRBJ1-2; unclear D gene. Deletions cut 6 bases from V and 4 bases from J, with 15 bases between. The CDR3 covers 14 residues. CDR1 LGHDT and CDR2 YNNKEL come from the germline V gene (reference sequence). For the CDR3, the DNA is TGTGCCAGCAGTAGCGACACGGGAACCTATGGCTACACCTTC. It translates to CASSSDTGTYGYTF.

This sequence joins TRBV4-3 and TRBJ1-4, with 10 nucleotides matching TRBD1. Germline values: CDR1 LGHNA, CDR2 YSLEER. The V and J ends lost 3 bases and 5 bases, in that order; junction bases with no gene match: 6. The CDR3 runs to 16 residues. CDR3 sequence: CASSHTPGQGNEKLFF. As DNA, the CDR3 is TGCGCCAGCAGCCACACTCCGGGACAGGGGAATGAAAAACTGTTTTTT.